One and the same sample provided the 6 T cell receptor beta chains below, sequenced in a study of CD8+ T cells in alopecia areata. RNA extraction was followed by reverse transcription into cDNA, which acted as the sequencing template. This table comes from immunoSEQ multiplex PCR, and its TCRdb copy is limited to in-frame clones, with some not included. Among about 150,000 clones listed, more than 45% were seen once. The sequenced sample was CD8+ T cells sorted from blood, obtained at week 0. These receptors originate from a human donor with alopecia areata.

In regard to this clone: Other nucleotide sequences from this sample produce the same CDR3. This chain connects TRBV29-1 to TRBJ2-3, with TRBD2 identical over 8 bases. V dropped 3 bases and J dropped 2; count of bases not matched to a gene: 4. CDR1 and CDR2 (germline): SQVTM, ANQGSEA. The CDR3 extends over 14 amino acids. The CDR3 loop reads CSVELAGHTDTQYF. DNA for the CDR3: TGCAGCGTTGAGCTAGCGGGCCACACAGATACGCAGTATTTT.

The rearrangement links TRBV10-3 to TRBJ2-3; D is possibly TRBD2 (6 bases). V gave up 6 bases and J gave up 2 bases, with 12 bases separating them. The CDR3 consists of 14 residues. Germline CDR1 is ENHRY and CDR2 is SYGVKD. The CDR3 DNA reads as TGTGCCATCAGGGGAGCGGGCATCACAGATACGCAGTATTTT. Residues: CAIRGAGITDTQYF.

This clone came up once. The chain is built from TRBV29-1 and TRBJ1-1, with unresolved D. Trimming stripped 4 bases from V and 1 base from J, with 10 bases between. This CDR3 spans 13 amino acids. Germline assignment: CDR1 SQVTM and CDR2 ANQGSEA. The CDR3 coding sequence is TGCAGCGTTGCTGGAGGACGGAACACTGAAGCTTTCTTT. Translation gives CSVAGGRNTEAFF.

The rearrangement uses TRBV11-2 and TRBJ2-1; D not certain. Trimming removed 5 bases at V and 12 bases at J, with 17 bases between. The CDR3 has 13 residues. CDR1 and CDR2 (germline): SGHAT, FQNNGV. CDR3 residues: CASSRDPTLGQFF. DNA of the CDR3: TGTGCCAGCAGCCGTGACCCGACTCTGGGGCAGTTCTTC. Full variable domain (rest looked up from reference TRBV11-2 and TRBJ2-1): EAGVAQSPRYKIIEKRQSVAFWCNPISGHATLYWYQQILGQGPKLLIQFQNNGVVDDSQLPKDRFSAERLKGVDSTLKIQPAKLEDSAVYLCASSRDPTLGQFFGPGTRLTVL.

V gene TRBV27 combines with J gene TRBJ2-7; D is ambiguous. Germline lookup yields CDR1 MNHEY and CDR2 SMNVEV (reference sequence). The CDR3 has 12 residues. V was shortened by 2 bases and J by 3 bases, with 5 bases between the two germline ends. CDR3 bases: TGTGCCAGCAGTTTAGCCGGCTACGAGCAGTACTTC. The encoded protein is CASSLAGYEQYF.

This clone was detected many times. The V call is TRBV30, the J call TRBJ1-4, with D perhaps TRBD1 (5 bases). CDR1 and CDR2 from the germline V gene are GTSNPN and SVGIG (reference sequence). This CDR3 comprises 14 residues. Trimming pared 3 bases from V and 2 bases from J, leaving 10 bases between. The CDR3 sequence: CAWSPGVTNEKLFF. The CDR3 region has the DNA TGTGCCTGGAGCCCGGGGGTTACTAATGAAAAACTGTTTTTT.